The sequence of this T cell receptor beta chain was determined in a study of T cell responses to AZD1222 COVID-19 vaccine. Clones were read by immunoSEQ multiplex PCR, and TCRdb kept only the in-frame ones, dropping some. The repertoire holds some 130,000 clones, with 70% to 90% as singletons. The J segment lost 1 base and the V segment lost 4 bases, leaving 7 bases of the junction unmatched. Germline assignment: CDR1 SGDLS and CDR2 YYNGEE. The CDR3 totals 15 residues. Here the sequenced sample was peripheral blood, taken on day 0 of AZD1222 vaccination. The receptor comes from an adult in good health. The chain is built from TRBV9 and TRBJ1-1; 7 nucleotides line up with TRBD1. The CDR3 region has the DNA TGTGCCAGCAGCCCATCGGACAGGCCGAACACTGAAGCTTTCTTT. The encoded protein is CASSPSDRPNTEAFF.